The 5 T cell receptor beta chains listed next were all sequenced from one sample in a study of tumor-infiltrating lymphocytes in primary liver carcinoma. Unsorted bulk tissue of roughly 18-32 mg yielded co-extracted RNA and DNA. TCR beta cDNA was reverse-transcribed from about 500 ng of total RNA. The reaction used a constant-region primer and ProtoScript II reverse transcriptase. Three rounds of nested multiplex PCR with slightly modified ARM-PCR produced TCR beta libraries. TRBV1-TRBV30 forward primers paired with a C-beta reverse primer drove the first two PCR rounds, about 10 cycles each. TCRdb reprocessed the multiplex PCR reads via MiXCR and lists one record per CDR3 protein. This repertoire shows roughly 70,000 distinct CDR3 sequences, about two thirds found once; its top ten account for about 40%. Sequencing input: liver tumor tissue from sampling region 4. The subset denotes: tumor region T4, right-lateral pole. These receptors were taken from a man between 35 and 55 years old with primary liver carcinoma and hepatitis B virus infection.

This clonotype was seen ten or more times. The chain joins TRBV5-6 to TRBJ1-2; D is undetermined. V dropped 0 bases and J dropped 1 base, with 4 bases sitting between them. From germline, CDR1 is SGHDT and CDR2 YYEEEE. CDR3 length equals 13 residues. In DNA form, the CDR3 reads TGTGCCAGCAGCTTGGGAGTTAACTATGGCTACACCTTC. Amino acid sequence: CASSLGVNYGYTF.

With regard to this clonotype: At one of its ends the junction is not consistent with the germline gene, which may arise from a read error. The rearrangement joins TRBV5-6 to TRBJ2-7, with 9 bases aligning to TRBD2. The germline V gene encodes CDR1 SGHDT and CDR2 YYEEEE. The CDR3 length is 15 residues. The CDR3 protein is CAGSFMASGTYVQYF. CDR3 nucleotides: TGTGCCGGCAGCTTCATGGCTAGCGGGACGTACGTGCAGTACTTC.

Points on this clonotype: The CDR3 ends on some other residue instead of the conserved phenylalanine or tryptophan, so this is likely a read error. This sequence joins TRBV6-6 and TRBJ2-3, with TRBD2 matching over 12 bases. Germline V CDR1 and CDR2: MNHNY, SVGAGI (reference sequence). The CDR3 runs to 17 residues. CDR3 DNA sequence: TGTGCCAGCAGCATTGGACTAGCGGGGCCTAGCACAGGTACGCAGTATTAT. Its translation is CASSIGLAGPSTGTQYY.

This clonotype was detected a few times. Here the CDR3 omits its conserved ending phenylalanine or tryptophan, so a read error is the likely source. The chain is built from TRBV6-5 and TRBJ2-7; 9 bases are a match to TRBD1. CDR3 length equals 13 residues. Germline CDR1 is MNHEY and CDR2 is SVGAGI. V trimming: 6 bases; J trimming: 8 bases; junction bases outside the gene matches: 8. CDR3 nucleotide sequence: TGTGCCAGCAGCGTTTCACAGGGGGCAAAGCAGTACCTC. This gives the protein CASSVSQGAKQYL.

Comment on this clonotype: Since no conserved phenylalanine or tryptophan closes the CDR3, a read error is the likely cause. This sequence joins TRBV5-5 and TRBJ2-5; D remains unclear. This CDR3 has 13 residues. The ends were cut back, 4 bases at V and 4 bases at J, with 11 bases in the middle. From germline, CDR1 is SGHKS and CDR2 YYEKEE (reference sequence). CDR3 sequence (DNA): TGTGCCAGCAGCCTTTCCCTCCCAGAGACCCAGTACCTC. Encoded protein: CASSLSLPETQYL.